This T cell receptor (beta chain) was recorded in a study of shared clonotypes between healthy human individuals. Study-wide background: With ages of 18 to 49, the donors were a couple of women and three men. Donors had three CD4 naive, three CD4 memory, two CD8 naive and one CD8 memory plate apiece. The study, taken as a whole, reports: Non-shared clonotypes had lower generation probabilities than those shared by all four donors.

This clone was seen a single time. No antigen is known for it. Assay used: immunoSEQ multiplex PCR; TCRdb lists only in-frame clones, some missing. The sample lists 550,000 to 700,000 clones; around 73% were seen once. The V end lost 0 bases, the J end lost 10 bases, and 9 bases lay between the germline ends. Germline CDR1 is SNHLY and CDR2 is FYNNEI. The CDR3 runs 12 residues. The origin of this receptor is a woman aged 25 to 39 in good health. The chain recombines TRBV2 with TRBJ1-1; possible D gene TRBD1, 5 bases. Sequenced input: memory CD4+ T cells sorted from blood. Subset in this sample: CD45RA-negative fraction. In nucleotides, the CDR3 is TGTGCCAGCAGTGAAGCGCTGGGACGAGCTTTCTTT. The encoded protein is CASSEALGRAFF.